This section outlines one T cell receptor (beta chain) sequence together with its context. The antigen is not known. This specimen belongs to a study of radiotherapy plus CTLA-4 blockade in lung cancer. In the study overall: Around 18% of enrolled patients responded objectively, and over 30% had disease control. Study observations and caveats: Among reported predictors of response, early blood T cell clone dynamics with interferon-beta performed best. In blood, after radiotherapy plus ipilimumab, tumor-derived TCR clones expanded.

Those with chemo-refractory metastatic non-small-cell lung cancer were treated with focal radiation combined with CTLA-4 blockade using ipilimumab. TCRdb's table, derived via immunoSEQ multiplex PCR, lists solely in-frame clones and lacks some. The sample lists about 50,000 clones; about 85% were seen once. This receptor was taken from a human donor with non-small cell lung cancer whose response to radiotherapy plus ipilimumab could not be evaluated. The starting material was peripheral blood, obtained from a patient treated with radiotherapy plus ipilimumab.

Here the CDR3 DNA reads TGTGCCAGCAGCTTGGCGGGGGGAAGCACAGATACGCAGTATTTT. Translating gives CASSLAGGSTDTQYF. The J gene is TRBJ2-3, the V gene TRBV11-1; 8 positions match TRBD2. The CDR3 loop spans 15 amino acids. V was pared by 3 bases and J by 0 bases, with 2 bases of the junction left unmatched. The germline CDR1 and CDR2 sequences are SGHAT and FQDESV (reference sequence).